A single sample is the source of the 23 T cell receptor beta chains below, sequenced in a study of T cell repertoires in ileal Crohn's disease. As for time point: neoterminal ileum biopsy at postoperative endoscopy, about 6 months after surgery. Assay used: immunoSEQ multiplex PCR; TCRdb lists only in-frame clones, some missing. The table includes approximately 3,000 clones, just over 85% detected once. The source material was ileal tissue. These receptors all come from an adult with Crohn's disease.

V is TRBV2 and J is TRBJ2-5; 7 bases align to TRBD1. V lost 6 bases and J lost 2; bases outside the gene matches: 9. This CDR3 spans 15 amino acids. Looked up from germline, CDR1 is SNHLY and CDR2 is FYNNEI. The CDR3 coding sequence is TGTGCCAGCAGCTCCCGGGACAGCGCACAAGAGACCCAGTACTTC. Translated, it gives CASSSRDSAQETQYF. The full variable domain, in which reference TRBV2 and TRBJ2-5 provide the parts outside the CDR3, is EPEVTQTPSHQVTQMGQEVILRCVPISNHLYFYWYRQILGQKVEFLVSFYNNEISEKSEIFDDQFSVERPDGSNFTLKIRSTKLEDSAMYFCASSSRDSAQETQYFGPGTRLLVL.

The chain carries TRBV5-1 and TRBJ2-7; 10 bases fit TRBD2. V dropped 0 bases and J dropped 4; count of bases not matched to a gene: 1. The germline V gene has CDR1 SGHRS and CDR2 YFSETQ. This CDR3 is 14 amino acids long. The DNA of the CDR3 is TGCGCCAGCAGCTTGGTAGCGGGAGGATACGAGCAGTACTTC. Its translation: CASSLVAGGYEQYF.

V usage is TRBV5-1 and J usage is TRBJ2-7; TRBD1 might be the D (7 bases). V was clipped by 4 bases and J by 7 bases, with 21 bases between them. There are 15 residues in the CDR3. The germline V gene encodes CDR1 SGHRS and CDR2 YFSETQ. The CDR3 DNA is TGCGCCAGCAGCGGGGGGACGACAGGGCTTGGGGAGCAGTACTTC. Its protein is CASSGGTTGLGEQYF.

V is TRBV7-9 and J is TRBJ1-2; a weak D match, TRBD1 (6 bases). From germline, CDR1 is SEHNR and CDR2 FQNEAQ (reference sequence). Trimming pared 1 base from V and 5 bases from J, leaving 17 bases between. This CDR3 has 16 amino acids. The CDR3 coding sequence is TGTGCCAGCAGCTTAGGCCCCCGGGGAGGGGGTTATGGCTACACCTTC. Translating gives CASSLGPRGGGYGYTF.

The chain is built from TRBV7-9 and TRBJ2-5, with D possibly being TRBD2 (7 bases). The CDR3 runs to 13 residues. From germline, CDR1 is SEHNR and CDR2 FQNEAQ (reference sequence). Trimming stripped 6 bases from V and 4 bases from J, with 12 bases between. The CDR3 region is CASSAGARETQYF. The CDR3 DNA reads TGTGCCAGCAGTGCGGGGGCGCGAGAGACCCAGTACTTC.

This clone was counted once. The CDR3 is CASSKLPTGGGGWTPPDTQYF. CDR3 in DNA: TGTGCCAGCAGCAAACTTCCGACAGGGGGGGGAGGTTGGACCCCCCCGGATACGCAGTATTTT. The rearrangement uses TRBV21-1 and TRBJ2-3; TRBD1 is the table's D call, not checked against the DNA. TRBV21-1 is reported as a pseudogene. CDR3 size: 21 residues.

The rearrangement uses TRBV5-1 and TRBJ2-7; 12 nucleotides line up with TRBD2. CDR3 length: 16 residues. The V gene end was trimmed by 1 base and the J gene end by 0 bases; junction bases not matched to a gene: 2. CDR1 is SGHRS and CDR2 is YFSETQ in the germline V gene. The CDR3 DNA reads TGCGCCAGCAGCTTGACTAGCGGGAGGACCTCCTACGAGCAGTACTTC. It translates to CASSLTSGRTSYEQYF.

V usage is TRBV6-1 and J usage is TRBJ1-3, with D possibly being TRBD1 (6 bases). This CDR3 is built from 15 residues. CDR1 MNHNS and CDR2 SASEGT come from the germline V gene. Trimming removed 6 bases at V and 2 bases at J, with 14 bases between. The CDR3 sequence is CASRAPSGAGNTIYF. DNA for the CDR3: TGTGCCAGCAGGGCCCCTTCAGGGGCTGGAAACACCATATATTTT.

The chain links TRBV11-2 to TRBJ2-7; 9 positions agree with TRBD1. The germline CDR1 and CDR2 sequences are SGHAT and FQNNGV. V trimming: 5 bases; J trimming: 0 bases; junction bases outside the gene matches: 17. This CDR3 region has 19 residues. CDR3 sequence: CASSRWGQPGQGYSYEQYF. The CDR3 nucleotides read TGTGCCAGCAGCCGTTGGGGGCAACCGGGACAGGGTTACTCCTACGAGCAGTACTTC.

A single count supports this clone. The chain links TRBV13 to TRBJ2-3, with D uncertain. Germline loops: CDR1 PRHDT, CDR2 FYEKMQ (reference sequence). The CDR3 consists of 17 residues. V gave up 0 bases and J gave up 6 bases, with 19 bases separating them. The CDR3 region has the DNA TGTGCCAGCAGCTTAGGCCGGCAGCCCCCAGCACACGATACGCAGTATTTT. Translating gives CASSLGRQPPAHDTQYF.

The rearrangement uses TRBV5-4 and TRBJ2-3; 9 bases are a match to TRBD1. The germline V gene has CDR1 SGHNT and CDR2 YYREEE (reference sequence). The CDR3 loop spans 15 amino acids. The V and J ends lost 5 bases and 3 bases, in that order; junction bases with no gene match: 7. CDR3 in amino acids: CASRRRDRETDTQYF. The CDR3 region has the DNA TGTGCCAGCAGGCGGCGGGACAGGGAGACAGATACGCAGTATTTT.

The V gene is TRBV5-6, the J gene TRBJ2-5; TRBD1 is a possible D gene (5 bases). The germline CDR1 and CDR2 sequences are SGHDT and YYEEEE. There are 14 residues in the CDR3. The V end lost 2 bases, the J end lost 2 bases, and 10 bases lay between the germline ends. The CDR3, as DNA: TGTGCCAGCAGCTTCTGGCAGGGTCAAGAGACCCAGTACTTC. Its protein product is CASSFWQGQETQYF.

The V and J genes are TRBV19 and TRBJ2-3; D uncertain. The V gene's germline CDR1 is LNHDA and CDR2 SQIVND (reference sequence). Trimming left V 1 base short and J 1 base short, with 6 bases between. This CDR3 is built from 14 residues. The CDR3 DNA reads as TGTGCCAGTAGTATAGTGCAGGGCACAGATACGCAGTATTTT. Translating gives CASSIVQGTDTQYF.

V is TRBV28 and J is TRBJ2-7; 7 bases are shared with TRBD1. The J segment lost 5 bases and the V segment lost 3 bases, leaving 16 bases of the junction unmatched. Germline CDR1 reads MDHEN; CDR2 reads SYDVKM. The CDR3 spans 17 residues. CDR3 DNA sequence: TGTGCCAGCAGTTTGACCGGACAGGAAGTATTTTTCCACGAGCAGTACTTC. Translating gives CASSLTGQEVFFHEQYF.

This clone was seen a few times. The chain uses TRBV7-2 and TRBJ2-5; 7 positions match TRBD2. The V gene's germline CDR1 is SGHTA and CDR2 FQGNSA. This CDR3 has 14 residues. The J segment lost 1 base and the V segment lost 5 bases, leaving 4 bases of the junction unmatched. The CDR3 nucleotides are TGTGCCAGCAGCGCAACGGGGGGCCAAGAGACCCAGTACTTC. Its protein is CASSATGGQETQYF.

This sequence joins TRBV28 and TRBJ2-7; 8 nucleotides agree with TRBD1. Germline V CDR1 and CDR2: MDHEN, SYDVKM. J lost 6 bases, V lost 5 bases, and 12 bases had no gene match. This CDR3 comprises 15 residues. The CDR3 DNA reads TGTGCCAGCAGTGGCGGACAGGGAGGAAGGGTCGAGCAGTACTTC. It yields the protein CASSGGQGGRVEQYF. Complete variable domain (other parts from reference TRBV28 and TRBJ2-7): DVKVTQSSRYLVKRTGEKVFLECVQDMDHENMFWYRQDPGLGLRLIYFSYDVKMKEKGDIPEGYSVSREKKERFSLILESASTNQTSMYLCASSGGQGGRVEQYFGPGTRLTVT.

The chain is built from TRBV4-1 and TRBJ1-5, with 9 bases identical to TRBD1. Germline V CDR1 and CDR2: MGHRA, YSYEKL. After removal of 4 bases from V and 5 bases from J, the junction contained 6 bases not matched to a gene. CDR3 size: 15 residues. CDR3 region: CASSLNTGGYQPQHF. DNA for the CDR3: TGCGCCAGCAGCCTTAATACAGGGGGCTATCAGCCCCAGCATTTT.

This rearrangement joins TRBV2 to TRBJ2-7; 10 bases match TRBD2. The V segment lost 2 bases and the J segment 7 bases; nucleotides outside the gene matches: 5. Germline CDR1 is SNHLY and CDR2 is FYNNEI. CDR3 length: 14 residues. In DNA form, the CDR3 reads TGTGCCAGCAGTGAACTAGCGGGGGTGCGGGAGCAGTACTTC. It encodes CASSELAGVREQYF.

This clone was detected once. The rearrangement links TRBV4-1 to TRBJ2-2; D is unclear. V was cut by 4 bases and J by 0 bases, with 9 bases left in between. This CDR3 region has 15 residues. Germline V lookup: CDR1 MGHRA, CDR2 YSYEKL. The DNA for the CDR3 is TGCGCCAGCAGCCGTTACAGTTCGAACACCGGGGAGCTGTTTTTT. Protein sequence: CASSRYSSNTGELFF.

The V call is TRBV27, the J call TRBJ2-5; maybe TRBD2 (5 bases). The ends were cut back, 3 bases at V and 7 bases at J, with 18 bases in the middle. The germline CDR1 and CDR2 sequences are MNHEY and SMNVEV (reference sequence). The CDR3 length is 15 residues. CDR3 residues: CASSFQEGPPRTQYF. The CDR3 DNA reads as TGTGCCAGCAGTTTTCAAGAGGGTCCTCCCCGGACCCAGTACTTC.

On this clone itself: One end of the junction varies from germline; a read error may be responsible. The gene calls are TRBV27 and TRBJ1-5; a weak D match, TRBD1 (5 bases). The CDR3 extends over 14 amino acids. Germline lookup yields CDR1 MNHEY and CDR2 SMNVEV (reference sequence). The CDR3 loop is CASSPRDRYHPQHF. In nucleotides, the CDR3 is TGTGCCAGCAGTCCCCGGGACCGATATCATCCCCAGCATTTT.

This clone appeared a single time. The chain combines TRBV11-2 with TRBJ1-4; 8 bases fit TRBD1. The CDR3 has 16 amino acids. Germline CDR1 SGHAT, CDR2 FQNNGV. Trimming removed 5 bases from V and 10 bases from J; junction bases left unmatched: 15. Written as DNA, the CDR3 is TGTGCCAGCAGCACTACGACAGGGGAGCCGTGGGGAAAACTGTTTTTT. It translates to CASSTTTGEPWGKLFF.

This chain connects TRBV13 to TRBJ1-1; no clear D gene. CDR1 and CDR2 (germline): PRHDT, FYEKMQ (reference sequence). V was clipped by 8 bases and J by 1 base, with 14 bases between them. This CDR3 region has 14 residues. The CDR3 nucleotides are TGTGCCAGCGCCATAGAGGGAGAGAACACTGAAGCTTTCTTT. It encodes CASAIEGENTEAFF.